Following are 13 T cell receptor beta chains from one sample sequenced in a study of T cell responses to AZD1222 COVID-19 vaccine. Here immunoSEQ multiplex PCR was the method, and the copy in TCRdb shows in-frame clones only, minus some. Of some 140,000 clones listed, over 85% are singletons. Sample: peripheral blood, taken on day 0 of AZD1222 vaccination. The receptors here all came from an adult in good health.

The V and J genes are TRBV15 and TRBJ1-3; no definite D call. Germline V gives CDR1 LNHNV, CDR2 YYDKDF (reference sequence). Trimming took off 7 bases at V and 0 bases at J, with 7 bases between the two ends. This CDR3 has 13 amino acids. CDR3 nucleotide sequence: TGTGCCACCACTCAGAGCTCTGGAAACACCATATATTTT. Protein product: CATTQSSGNTIYF.

There are a few counts of this clone. The rearrangement links TRBV19 to TRBJ2-1, with 10 bases aligning to TRBD2. This CDR3 has 15 amino acids. Trimming took 7 bases from V and 2 from J; bases not matched to a gene: 5. Germline loops: CDR1 LNHDA, CDR2 SQIVND (reference sequence). This CDR3 is CASTQAGGAYNEQFF. CDR3 bases: TGTGCCAGTACCCAAGCGGGAGGGGCCTACAATGAGCAGTTCTTC.

V is TRBV18 and J is TRBJ1-5, with D unclear. Germline lookup yields CDR1 KGHSH and CDR2 LQKENI. This CDR3 spans 13 amino acids. V was clipped by 2 bases and J by 6 bases, with 8 bases between them. The CDR3 nucleotides are TGTGCCAGCTCACCAGGGCTGGGTCAGCCCCAGCATTTT. It yields the protein CASSPGLGQPQHF.

The chain employs TRBV29-1 and TRBJ1-1; no definite D call. Germline values: CDR1 SQVTM, CDR2 ANQGSEA. The CDR3 sequence is 12 residues long. Trimming took off 7 bases at V and 5 bases at J, with 14 bases between the two ends. The CDR3 DNA sequence: TGCAGCGCCGATCGGTTAGGGACTGAAGCTTTCTTT. Protein sequence: CSADRLGTEAFF.

The table lists this clone with a count of one. This chain links TRBV6-2 or TRBV6-3 with TRBJ1-1; no clear D. This CDR3 is 13 amino acids long. The germline gives CDR1 MNHEY, CDR2 SVGEGT. V lost 6 bases and J lost 3, with 11 bases in between. This chain's CDR3 is CASSPKTDTEAFF. Here the CDR3 DNA reads TGTGCCAGCAGCCCTAAAACCGACACTGAAGCTTTCTTT.

The chain employs TRBV10-3 and TRBJ1-5; D remains unclear. The germline V and J ends were trimmed by 3 bases and 7 bases, with 7 bases remaining between them. From germline, CDR1 is ENHRY and CDR2 SYGVKD. This CDR3 has 12 residues. The CDR3 region has the DNA TGTGCCATCAGTGATAGTTACCAGCCCCAGCATTTT. Translation gives CAISDSYQPQHF.

This chain connects TRBV19 to TRBJ1-1; a weak D match, TRBD1 (5 bases). The CDR3 is made up of 15 amino acids. V was trimmed by 2 bases and J by 6 bases, leaving 16 bases between them. Germline V gives CDR1 LNHDA, CDR2 SQIVND (reference sequence). The DNA of the CDR3 is TGTGCCAGTAGTATAAGGCCCACGACAGCCTCTGAAGCTTTCTTT. It specifies CASSIRPTTASEAFF.

The chain combines TRBV28 with TRBJ1-5; tentative D call: TRBD1 (5 bases). Germline CDR1 is MDHEN and CDR2 is SYDVKM. Trimming removed 8 bases from V and 4 bases from J, with 18 bases in between. The CDR3 sequence is 15 residues long. The CDR3 DNA reads as TGTGCCAGCTGGGTCGGGACGGTAATTAATCAGCCCCAGCATTTT. Translated, it gives CASWVGTVINQPQHF.

The chain combines TRBV5-1 with TRBJ1-1; possibly TRBD1 for D (5 bases). This CDR3 has 15 residues. V was pared by 4 bases and J by 0 bases, with 13 bases between. Germline CDR1 is SGHRS and CDR2 is YFSETQ. DNA of the CDR3: TGCGCCAGCAGCGCGGAAGGGGCCTTGAACACTGAAGCTTTCTTT. This translates into CASSAEGALNTEAFF.

This chain joins TRBV19 and TRBJ2-3; TRBD2 matches at 8 bases. Trimming cost V 5 bases and J 4 bases; bases outside gene matches: 11. The germline gives CDR1 LNHDA, CDR2 SQIVND (reference sequence). The CDR3 has 16 amino acids. The CDR3, as DNA: TGTGCCAGTAGTGCCCCTTCGCGGGGGGCCCCAGATACGCAGTATTTT. Translated, it gives CASSAPSRGAPDTQYF.

This clone was seen just once. The V and J genes are TRBV5-4 and TRBJ2-2; D ambiguous. The length of the CDR3 is 15 residues. Trimming removed 0 bases at V and 0 bases at J, with 6 bases between. From germline, CDR1 is SGHNT and CDR2 YYREEE (reference sequence). This CDR3 is CASSLDRTNTGELFF. CDR3 in DNA: TGTGCCAGCAGCTTGGACAGAACGAACACCGGGGAGCTGTTTTTT.

This clone occurred once. The chain combines TRBV25-1 with TRBJ1-1, with TRBD1 matching 11 bases. V was pared by 3 bases and J by 5 bases, with 5 bases of the junction left unmatched. Germline loops: CDR1 MGHDK, CDR2 SYGVNS. The CDR3 sequence is 15 residues long. CDR3 sequence: CASSEPGTGGTEAFF. Written as DNA, the CDR3 is TGTGCCAGCAGTGAGCCCGGGACAGGGGGGACTGAAGCTTTCTTT.

This chain uses TRBV27 with TRBJ1-1, with no clear D. In germline, CDR1 is MNHEY, CDR2 SMNVEV (reference sequence). V was shortened by 6 bases and J by 11 bases, with 31 bases between the two germline ends. This CDR3 spans 17 amino acids. The DNA for the CDR3 is TGTGCCAGCAGCTCGGTAGGTCAGGTGACCAAGAGAAGGGTCGCTTTCTTT. It translates to CASSSVGQVTKRRVAFF.